This entry concerns a single TCR beta chain. Its antigen remains unknown. Generated by immunoSEQ multiplex PCR, the TCRdb table keeps only in-frame clones and is missing some. This table holds under 170,000 clones, roughly 90% found once. The CDR3 contains 17 residues. The germline CDR1 and CDR2 sequences are LGHNA and YNFKEQ. Between the trimmed V and J ends, which lost 0 bases and 4 bases, there was a span of 16 bases. The entry originates in a study of T cell responses to AZD1222 COVID-19 vaccine. Broader study findings: The study identified only five to seven AZD1222 recipients as seropositive at baseline.

The clonotype originates from an adult who received the AZD1222 COVID-19 vaccine. The chain carries TRBV4-2 and TRBJ2-1, with D possibly TRBD2 on 5 matching bases. The material sequenced was peripheral blood, taken 28 days after the second AZD1222 dose. This chain's CDR3 is CASSQDRQDSPYNEQFF. CDR3 sequence (DNA): TGTGCCAGCAGCCAAGATCGGCAGGACTCCCCGTACAATGAGCAGTTCTTC.